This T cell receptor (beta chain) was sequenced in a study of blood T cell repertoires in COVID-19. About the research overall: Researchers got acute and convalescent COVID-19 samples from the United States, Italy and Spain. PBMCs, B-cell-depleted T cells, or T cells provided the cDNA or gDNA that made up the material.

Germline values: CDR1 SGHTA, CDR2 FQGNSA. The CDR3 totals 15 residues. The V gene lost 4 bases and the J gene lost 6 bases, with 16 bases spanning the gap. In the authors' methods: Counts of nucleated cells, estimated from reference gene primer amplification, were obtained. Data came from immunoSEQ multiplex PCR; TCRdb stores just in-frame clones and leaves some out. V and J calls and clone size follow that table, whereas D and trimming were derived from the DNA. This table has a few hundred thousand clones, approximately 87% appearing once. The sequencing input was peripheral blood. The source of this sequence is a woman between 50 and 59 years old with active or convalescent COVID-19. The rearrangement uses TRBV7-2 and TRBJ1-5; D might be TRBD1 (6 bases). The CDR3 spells CASSSAGVASQPQHF. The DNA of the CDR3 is TGTGCCAGCAGCTCGGCAGGGGTAGCAAGTCAGCCCCAGCATTTT.